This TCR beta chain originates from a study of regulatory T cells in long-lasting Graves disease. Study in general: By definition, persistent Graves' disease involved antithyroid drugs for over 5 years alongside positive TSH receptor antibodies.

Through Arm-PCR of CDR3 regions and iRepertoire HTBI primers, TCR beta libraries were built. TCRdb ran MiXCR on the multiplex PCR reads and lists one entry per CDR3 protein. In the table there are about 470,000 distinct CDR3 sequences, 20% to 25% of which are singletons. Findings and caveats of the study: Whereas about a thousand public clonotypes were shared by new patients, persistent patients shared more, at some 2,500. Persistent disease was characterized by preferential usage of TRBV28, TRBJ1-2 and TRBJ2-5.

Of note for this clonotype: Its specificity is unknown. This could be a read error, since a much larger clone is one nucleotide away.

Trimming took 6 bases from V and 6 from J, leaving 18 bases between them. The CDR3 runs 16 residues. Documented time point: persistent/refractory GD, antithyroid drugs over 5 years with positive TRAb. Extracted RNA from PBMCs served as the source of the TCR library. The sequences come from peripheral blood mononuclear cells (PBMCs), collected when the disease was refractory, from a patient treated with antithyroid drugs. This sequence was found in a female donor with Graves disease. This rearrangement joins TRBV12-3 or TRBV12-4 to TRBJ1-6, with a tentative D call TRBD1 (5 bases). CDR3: CASSLGPGTANSPLHF. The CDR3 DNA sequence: TGTGCCAGCAGCCTAGGCCCAGGGACGGCTAATTCACCCCTCCACTTT.